The present entry profiles one TCR beta chain with its context. This receptor's antigen is unknown. Per-base qualities were not stored, and no clone one base away is much larger. Based on the germline V gene, the CDR1 and CDR2 sequences are MNHNS and SASEGT. The CDR3 runs 14 residues from the cysteine to the phenylalanine. The retained sequence is limited to the CDR3, 42 bases, with the frame set at the first base. The trim is 3 bases for V and 5 bases for J, with a gap of 13 bases between the germline ends. The collaborating institutions used their own protocols to collect whole blood in K2EDTA tubes. For TCRbeta analysis, collaborators shipped samples in one of three forms: frozen whole blood, isolated PBMCs, or DNA extracted from either of those sample types. TCRbeta CDR3 regions were amplified from genomic DNA using the immunoSEQ Assay, a bias-controlled multiplex PCR. The original methods were these. Nucleated cell counts per sample were estimated from amplification of reference gene primers within the assay. Sequence reads were collapsed and filtered to measure the absolute abundance of every unique TCRbeta CDR3 rearrangement. Productive Simpson clonality was computed per sample as the square root of Simpson's diversity index over productive rearrangements. TCRdb stores this immuneACCESS table with in-frame sequences only. Part of the clones is absent; in the studies checked, under half of the shortfall reflects unresolved V genes, and no reason is known for the rest. V and J calls and clone size are those listed in that table; D and trimming were worked out from the DNA. This sample has about 85,000 clones in its table, and around 82% of those were observed once. Around 5.8% of the sample is held by the ten biggest clonotypes.

These data belong to a study of blood T cell repertoires in COVID-19 (TCRdb year 2020). Turning to the overall study: Collaborator samples came from the United States, Italy and Spain and covered acute and convalescent phases of COVID-19. Where available, HLA class I and class II types were obtained from metadata supplied by the sample provider rather than from assay-based typing. The repertoires were released in a freely available public database intended as a resource for research on the immune response to SARS-CoV-2. A de-identified subject ID, COVID-19 status, age in years and sex were almost always included in the sample metadata. The prospective study material was composed of cDNA or gDNA derived from T cells, B-cell-depleted T cells, or PBMCs. Subjects who had been exposed to COVID-19, were actively infected with it, or had recovered from it provided the deeply sampled blood TCRbeta repertoires that made up the dataset. Samples came from the ongoing ImmuneRACE study (first 160 participants) plus 1,254 subjects from 6 global collaborators.

Here is what the overall study found, with its caveats: The quantity of clinical and demographic metadata differed by source and by participant and was supplied without curation.

Sequenced: peripheral blood. Recombination linked TRBV6-1 to TRBJ1-2, and perhaps TRBD1 as D gene, on 6 matching bases. The clonotype originates from a man in his fifties or sixties with acute or convalescent COVID-19. The encoded CDR3 is CASSERQVEYGYTF. The bases are TGTGCCAGCAGTGAGCGACAGGTGGAATATGGCTACACCTTC.